Listed here are 29 T cell receptor beta chains from one sample, sequenced in a study of T cell repertoires in cytomegalovirus infection. TCRdb re-called the reads through MiXCR, storing one row per CDR3 protein. The sample carries about 440,000 distinct CDR3 sequences, 25% to 40% recorded once. Sequenced material: PBMCs. The origin of the receptors is a human donor in good health (CMV status not recorded). Some clones in this sample may be carry-over from other donors' samples.

The rearrangement links TRBV11-3 to TRBJ2-7; D is unclear. Germline CDR1 reads SGHNT; CDR2 reads YENEEA. The CDR3 contains 15 residues. The V end was cut by 3 bases, the J end by 6 bases, with 18 bases between. For the CDR3, the DNA is TGTGCCAGCAGCTTCGGACCCGCCGGTTTTAGCGAGCAGTACTTC. Its protein product is CASSFGPAGFSEQYF.

Turning to this clonotype: Because it lacks the conserved phenylalanine or tryptophan at the end, this CDR3 is likely a read error. This chain joins TRBV7-6 and TRBJ2-5, with no clear D. The germline CDR1 and CDR2 sequences are SGHVS and FNYEAQ. The CDR3 length is 15 residues. V lost 1 base and J 5 bases, leaving 14 bases between the germline ends. Written as DNA, the CDR3 is TGTGCCAGCAGCTTAGGGCAGAACCATTGGGAGACCCAGTACCTC. It encodes CASSLGQNHWETQYL.

V usage is TRBV11-2 and J usage is TRBJ2-1; 10 bases match TRBD1. The length of the CDR3 is 16 residues. Trimming cost V 3 bases and J 6 bases; bases outside gene matches: 8. Germline CDR1 reads SGHAT; CDR2 reads FQNNGV. Here the CDR3 DNA reads TGTGCCAGCAGCTTCCTTGGGACAGGGGTGAGCAATGAGCAGTTCTTC. It codes for CASSFLGTGVSNEQFF.

This chain connects TRBV19 to TRBJ1-2; TRBD1 matches 7 bases. The V gene end was trimmed by 6 bases and the J gene end by 2 bases; junction bases not matched to a gene: 12. Germline V lookup: CDR1 LNHDA, CDR2 SQIVND (reference sequence). The CDR3 sequence is 16 residues long. The CDR3 bases are TGTGCCAGTAGGGGCAAGGGGACAGCCAGAAACTATGGCTACACCTTC. Protein product: CASRGKGTARNYGYTF.

This clonotype has at least ten counts. V and J are TRBV7-2 and TRBJ1-2, with 8 positions matching TRBD1. Germline V gene lookup returns CDR1 SGHTA and CDR2 FQGNSA. The CDR3 is 12 residues long. Trimming at V came to 8 bases and at J to 8 bases, leaving 7 bases not matched to a gene. CDR3 protein: CASDRGKEGYTF. DNA of the CDR3: TGTGCCAGCGACAGGGGAAAAGAAGGCTACACCTTC. Variable domain in full (rest from reference TRBV7-2 and TRBJ1-2): GAGVSQSPSNKVTEKGKDVELRCDPISGHTALYWYRQSLGQGLEFLIYFQGNSAPDKSGLPSDRFSAERTGGSVSTLTIQRTQQEDSAVYLCASDRGKEGYTFGSGTRLTVV.

The V gene is TRBV10-3, the J gene TRBJ2-1; no clear D gene. This CDR3 contains 11 residues. Germline-derived CDR1 and CDR2 are ENHRY and SYGVKD. V gave up 3 bases and J gave up 9 bases, with 6 bases separating them. The CDR3 coding sequence is TGTGCCATCAGTGATTCGGCTGAGCAGTTCTTC. Residues: CAISDSAEQFF.

The J gene is TRBJ2-2, the V gene TRBV20-1, with 8 bases identical to TRBD2. Germline trimming cut 5 bases from V and 6 bases from J; bases unmatched to any gene: 8. Germline CDR1 DFQATT, CDR2 SNEGSKA (reference sequence). The CDR3 runs to 14 residues. CDR3 protein: CSAAPGLGAGELFF. CDR3 DNA sequence: TGCAGTGCTGCTCCGGGACTAGGAGCCGGGGAGCTGTTTTTT.

This clonotype was detected a few times. The V call is TRBV4-3, the J call TRBJ1-2; tentatively, D is TRBD1 (5 bases). The V end lost 6 bases, the J end lost 3 bases, and 20 bases lay between the germline ends. Germline CDR1 LGHNA, CDR2 YSLEER. The CDR3 sequence is 16 residues long. Here the CDR3 reads CASSNPGAAPDYGYTF. The CDR3 bases are TGCGCCAGCAGTAATCCCGGGGCAGCTCCTGACTATGGCTACACCTTC.

This chain joins TRBV28 and TRBJ1-2, with 7 bases aligning to TRBD1. Germline loops: CDR1 MDHEN, CDR2 SYDVKM. This CDR3 comprises 15 residues. The V gene end was trimmed by 2 bases and the J gene end by 4 bases; junction bases not matched to a gene: 7. The CDR3 spells CASSLVGGGGYGYTF. CDR3 nucleotide sequence: TGTGCCAGCAGTTTAGTAGGGGGCGGTGGCTATGGCTACACCTTC.

This chain joins TRBV2 and TRBJ2-3; D possibly corresponds to TRBD1 (6 bases). The V gene lost 5 bases and the J gene lost 6 bases, with 15 bases spanning the gap. The germline V gene has CDR1 SNHLY and CDR2 FYNNEI. The CDR3 loop spans 14 amino acids. The CDR3 DNA follows: TGTGCCAGCAGTATTCTGGGGGCTACTGATACGCAGTATTTT. It translates to CASSILGATDTQYF.

In this sample, this clonotype turned up many times. The V gene is TRBV12-3 or TRBV12-4, the J gene TRBJ2-1; 8 bases map to TRBD2. V shed 3 bases, J shed 8 bases, and the junction held 12 bases outside the gene matches. The CDR3 length is 16 residues. The CDR3: CASSFGRTSQYDEQFF. The DNA of the CDR3 is TGTGCCAGCAGTTTCGGCCGGACTAGCCAGTACGATGAGCAGTTCTTC.

In its sample, this clonotype was seen a few times. The chain uses TRBV20-1 and TRBJ1-2; 7 positions match TRBD1. Germline assignment: CDR1 DFQATT and CDR2 SNEGSKA (reference sequence). The CDR3 spans 13 residues. With V trimmed by 1 base and J by 8 bases, 7 bases remained unmatched. CDR3 DNA: TGCAGTGCTAGAGGCCGGGACAGTGGCGGCTACACCTTC. Translation gives CSARGRDSGGYTF.

This clonotype has a handful of counts. This chain uses TRBV6-1 with TRBJ2-3; TRBD2 aligns across 13 bases. CDR1 is MNHNS, CDR2 SASEGT, per germline. Unmatched junction bases numbered 3, after V lost 5 bases and J lost 4 bases. There are 15 residues in the CDR3. CDR3 sequence: CASSPLAGGSDTQYF. CDR3 sequence (DNA): TGTGCCAGCAGTCCACTAGCGGGGGGGTCAGATACGCAGTATTTT.

V is TRBV7-2 and J is TRBJ1-2; 8 nucleotides agree with TRBD1. In germline, CDR1 is SGHTA, CDR2 FQGNSA. The trim removed 5 bases at V and 1 base at J, leaving 9 bases unmatched. The CDR3 runs to 16 residues. CDR3 sequence: CASSLMTGAINYGYTF. CDR3 bases: TGTGCCAGCAGCCTGATGACAGGGGCTATTAACTATGGCTACACCTTC.

This clonotype was picked up a small number of times. The V gene is TRBV7-9, the J gene TRBJ1-1; TRBD1 might be the D (5 bases). The V end was cut by 6 bases, the J end by 7 bases, with 12 bases between. The CDR3 is made up of 12 amino acids. Per the germline V gene, CDR1 is SEHNR and CDR2 is FQNEAQ (reference sequence). The DNA of the CDR3 is TGTGCCAGCAGGACTGGGGCGGGTGAAGCTTTCTTT. Translated: CASRTGAGEAFF.

The CDR3 region is CASSPPPARESEKLFF. DNA of the CDR3: TGTGCCAGCAGCCCCCCCCCGGCGAGGGAAAGTGAAAAACTGTTTTTT. The chain recombines TRBV11-2 with TRBJ1-4; D ambiguous. Per the germline V gene, CDR1 is SGHAT and CDR2 is FQNNGV. The V and J ends lost 5 bases and 7 bases respectively, with 20 bases between them. The CDR3 loop spans 16 amino acids.

In the case of this clonotype: This clone may be a read error of a much larger clone one base away. V gene TRBV13 combines with J gene TRBJ2-2, with 7 bases aligning to TRBD1. The germline V gene has CDR1 PRHDT and CDR2 FYEKMQ (reference sequence). The length of the CDR3 is 15 residues. J was trimmed by 4 bases and V by 5 bases; bases with no gene match: 7. The DNA for the CDR3 is TGTGCCAGCAGCCCGGGACAGTGGAGCACCGGGGAGCTGTTTTTT. Residues: CASSPGQWSTGELFF.

J is TRBJ1-2 and V is TRBV29-1; D call uncertain. This CDR3 spans 14 amino acids. Germline V gene data show CDR1 as SQVTM and CDR2 as ANQGSEA. The V and J ends lost 6 bases and 8 bases respectively, with 22 bases between them. The DNA of the CDR3 is TGCAGCGTCGCCCCGGTACATGGGGATATGGGCTACACCTTC. This encodes CSVAPVHGDMGYTF.

V is TRBV7-6 and J is TRBJ2-7; tentatively, D is TRBD2 (5 bases). Trimming stripped 1 base from V and 1 base from J, with 8 bases between. Germline V lookup: CDR1 SGHVS, CDR2 FNYEAQ. The CDR3 totals 14 residues. The CDR3 nucleotides are TGTGCCAGCAGCTTAGTTCGGGGATCCTACGAGCAGTACTTC. As protein: CASSLVRGSYEQYF. Drawing the rest from reference TRBV7-6 and TRBJ2-7, the complete variable domain is GAGVSQSPRYKVTKRGQDVALRCDPISGHVSLYWYRQALGQGPEFLTYFNYEAQQDKSGLPNDRFSAERPEGSISTLTIQRTEQRDSAMYRCASSLVRGSYEQYFGPGTRLTVT.

This clonotype was recorded a few times. The gene calls are TRBV5-8 and TRBJ1-2, with D hard to call. The V and J ends lost 2 bases and 4 bases respectively, with 9 bases between them. Germline values: CDR1 SGHTS, CDR2 YDEGEE. The CDR3 length is 13 residues. DNA for the CDR3: TGTGCCAGCAGCTTCCGGGCCGGCTATGGCTACACCTTC. Its translation is CASSFRAGYGYTF.

Points on this clonotype: Given a much more abundant clone one base away, this may be a read error. The chain links TRBV7-2 to TRBJ1-1; D may be TRBD1 (6 bases). The CDR3 length is 14 residues. Germline lookup yields CDR1 SGHTA and CDR2 FQGNSA. The CDR3 DNA is TGTGTCAGCGCGACAGGAGACCTGAACACTGAAGCTTTCTTT. This translates into CVSATGDLNTEAFF.

There are many counts of this clonotype. This chain uses TRBV2 with TRBJ1-1; TRBD1 matches at 9 bases. The CDR3 sequence is 15 residues long. Germline CDR1 and CDR2: SNHLY and FYNNEI. Trimming took 6 bases from V and 2 from J; bases not matched to a gene: 7. The CDR3 DNA follows: TGTGCCAGCAGCCGGGGGACAGGGAGTAACACTGAAGCTTTCTTT. It yields the protein CASSRGTGSNTEAFF.

This sequence joins TRBV19 and TRBJ2-5; D ambiguous. V was shortened by 5 bases and J by 1 base, with 11 bases between the two germline ends. Germline CDR1 is LNHDA and CDR2 is SQIVND (reference sequence). This CDR3 is 14 amino acids long. CDR3 nucleotides: TGTGCCAGTAGTCAATATGGGTTCCAAGAGACCCAGTACTTC. It codes for CASSQYGFQETQYF.

The chain is built from TRBV24-1 and TRBJ2-1; 7 positions match TRBD1. Germline V gene sequence: CDR1 KGHDR, CDR2 SFDVKD. The CDR3 length is 14 residues. Germline trimming cut 7 bases from V and 4 bases from J; bases unmatched to any gene: 6. As DNA, the CDR3 is TGTGCCACCAGCCAGTCGACAGGGTACAATGAGCAGTTCTTC. This sequence encodes CATSQSTGYNEQFF.

This clonotype was recorded at least ten times. The chain carries TRBV7-6 and TRBJ2-1; D is unclear. This CDR3 has 16 residues. From germline, CDR1 is SGHVS and CDR2 FNYEAQ. V shed 5 bases and J shed 4 bases, with 18 bases lying between them. The DNA for the CDR3 is TGTGCCAGCAGCCCCCAGCCTGGTGGGGTTTACAATGAGCAGTTCTTC. This gives the protein CASSPQPGGVYNEQFF.

The chain has TRBV29-1 and TRBJ2-1; D is ambiguous. The CDR3 contains 14 residues. CDR1 is SQVTM, CDR2 ANQGSEA, per germline. V was cut by 2 bases and J by 10 bases, with 18 bases left in between. CDR3 loop: CSVEFRLLVREQFF. For the CDR3, the DNA is TGCAGCGTTGAATTTCGACTCCTTGTGAGAGAGCAGTTCTTC.

This chain uses TRBV4-1 with TRBJ1-1; the D gene is possibly TRBD1 (5 bases). This CDR3 is built from 16 residues. Trimming shortened V by 0 bases and J by 4 bases, and 15 bases separated the two germline ends. CDR1 and CDR2 (germline): MGHRA, YSYEKL. The CDR3 region is CASSQDGTLWSTEAFF. CDR3 DNA: TGCGCCAGCAGCCAAGACGGGACCCTATGGAGCACTGAAGCTTTCTTT.

V is TRBV27 and J is TRBJ2-5, with D maybe TRBD2 (6 bases). Trimming cost V 6 bases and J 1 base, with 15 bases left between them. The V gene's germline CDR1 is MNHEY and CDR2 SMNVEV (reference sequence). The CDR3 has 15 residues. Here the CDR3 reads CASRMGRTIQETQYF. Here the CDR3 DNA reads TGTGCCAGCAGGATGGGCAGGACTATCCAAGAGACCCAGTACTTC.

The CDR3 loop reads CASSFYFGGSLMNTEAFF. CDR3 sequence (DNA): TGTGCCAGCAGCTTCTACTTCGGGGGGAGTCTAATGAACACTGAAGCTTTCTTT. The chain recombines TRBV5-6 with TRBJ1-1, with D perhaps matching TRBD1 (5 bases). Germline V gives CDR1 SGHDT, CDR2 YYEEEE. V shed 2 bases and J shed 0 bases, with 20 bases lying between them. This CDR3 contains 18 residues.